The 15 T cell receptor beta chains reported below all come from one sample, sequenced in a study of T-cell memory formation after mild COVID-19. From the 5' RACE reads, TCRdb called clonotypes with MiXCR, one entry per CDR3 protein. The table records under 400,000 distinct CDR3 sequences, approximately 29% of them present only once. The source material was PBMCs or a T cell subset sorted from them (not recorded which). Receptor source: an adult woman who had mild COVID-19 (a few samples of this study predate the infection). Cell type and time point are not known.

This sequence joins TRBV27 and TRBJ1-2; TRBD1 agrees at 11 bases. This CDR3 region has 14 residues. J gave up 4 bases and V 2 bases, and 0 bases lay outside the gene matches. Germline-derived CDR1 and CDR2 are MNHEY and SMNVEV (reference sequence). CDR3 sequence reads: CASSLGTGGYGYTF. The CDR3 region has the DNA TGTGCCAGCAGTTTAGGGACAGGGGGCTATGGCTACACCTTC.

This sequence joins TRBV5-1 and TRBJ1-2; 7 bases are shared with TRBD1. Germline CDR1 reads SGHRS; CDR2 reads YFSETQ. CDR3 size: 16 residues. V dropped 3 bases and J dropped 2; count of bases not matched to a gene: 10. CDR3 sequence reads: CASSSRAGGQNYGYTF. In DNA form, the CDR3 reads TGCGCCAGCAGCTCCCGGGCGGGGGGACAGAACTATGGCTACACCTTC.

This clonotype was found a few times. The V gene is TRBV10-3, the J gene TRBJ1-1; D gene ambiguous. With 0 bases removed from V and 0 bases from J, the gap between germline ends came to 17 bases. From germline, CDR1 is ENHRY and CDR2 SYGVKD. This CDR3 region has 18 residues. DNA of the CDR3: TGTGCCATCAGTGAGTCGTTAGGTCGGAAAGTAATGAACACTGAAGCTTTCTTT. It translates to CAISESLGRKVMNTEAFF.

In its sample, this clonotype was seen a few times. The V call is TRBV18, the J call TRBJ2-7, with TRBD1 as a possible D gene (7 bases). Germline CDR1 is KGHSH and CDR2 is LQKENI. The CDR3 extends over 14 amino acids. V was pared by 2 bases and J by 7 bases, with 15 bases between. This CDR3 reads CASSPMRQGGEQYF. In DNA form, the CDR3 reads TGTGCCAGCTCACCAATGAGGCAGGGGGGAGAGCAGTACTTC.

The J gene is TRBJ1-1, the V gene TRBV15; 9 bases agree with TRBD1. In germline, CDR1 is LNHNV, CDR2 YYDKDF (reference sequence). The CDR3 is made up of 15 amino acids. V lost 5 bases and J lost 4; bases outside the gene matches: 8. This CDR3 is CATSFRDRVGTEAFF. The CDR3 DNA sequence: TGTGCCACCAGCTTTAGGGACAGGGTGGGCACTGAAGCTTTCTTT.

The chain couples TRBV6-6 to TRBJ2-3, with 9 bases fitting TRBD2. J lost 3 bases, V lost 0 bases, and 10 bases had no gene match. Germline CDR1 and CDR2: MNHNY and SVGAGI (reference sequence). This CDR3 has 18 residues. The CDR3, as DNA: TGTGCCAGCAGTTACTCGGCGGGGGGGCCACGGGGGACAGATACGCAGTATTTT. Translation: CASSYSAGGPRGTDTQYF.

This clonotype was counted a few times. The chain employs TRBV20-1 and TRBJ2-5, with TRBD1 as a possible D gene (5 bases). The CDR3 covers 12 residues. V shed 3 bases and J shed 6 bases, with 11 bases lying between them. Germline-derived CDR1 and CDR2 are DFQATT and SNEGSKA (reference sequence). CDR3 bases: TGCAGTGCTAGCCAGGGTATGAAGACCCAGTACTTC. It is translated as CSASQGMKTQYF.

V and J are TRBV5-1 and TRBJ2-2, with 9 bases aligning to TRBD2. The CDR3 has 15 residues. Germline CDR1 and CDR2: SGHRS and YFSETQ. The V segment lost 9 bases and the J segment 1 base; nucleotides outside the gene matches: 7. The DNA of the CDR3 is TGCGCCACCACAAGCGGGAGGCTGAACACCGGGGAGCTGTTTTTT. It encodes CATTSGRLNTGELFF.

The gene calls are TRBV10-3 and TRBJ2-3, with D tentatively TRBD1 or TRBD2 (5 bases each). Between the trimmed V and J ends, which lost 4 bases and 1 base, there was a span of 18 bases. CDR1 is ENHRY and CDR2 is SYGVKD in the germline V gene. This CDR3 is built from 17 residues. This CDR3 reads CAISGDPYAGGTDTQYF. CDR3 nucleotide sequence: TGTGCCATCAGTGGGGACCCCTACGCCGGGGGCACAGATACGCAGTATTTT.

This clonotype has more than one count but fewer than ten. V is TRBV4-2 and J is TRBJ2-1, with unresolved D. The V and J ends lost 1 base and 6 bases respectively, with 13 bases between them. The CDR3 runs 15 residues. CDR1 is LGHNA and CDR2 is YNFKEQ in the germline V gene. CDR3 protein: CASSQARHLPNEQFF. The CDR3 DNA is TGTGCCAGCAGCCAAGCGCGGCACTTACCCAATGAGCAGTTCTTC.

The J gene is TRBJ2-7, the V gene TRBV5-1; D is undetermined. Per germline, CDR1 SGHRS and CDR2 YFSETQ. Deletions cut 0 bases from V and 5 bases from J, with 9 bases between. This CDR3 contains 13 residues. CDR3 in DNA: TGCGCCAGCAGCTTGGAGGCCGGCAACGAGCAGTACTTC. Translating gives CASSLEAGNEQYF.

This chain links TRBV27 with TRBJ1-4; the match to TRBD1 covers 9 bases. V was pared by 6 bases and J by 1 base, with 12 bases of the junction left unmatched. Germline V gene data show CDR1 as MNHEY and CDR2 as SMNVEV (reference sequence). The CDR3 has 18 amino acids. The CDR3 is CASRRLGQGDLTNEKLFF. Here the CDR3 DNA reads TGTGCCAGCAGGCGTCTGGGACAGGGTGACCTAACTAATGAAAAACTGTTTTTT. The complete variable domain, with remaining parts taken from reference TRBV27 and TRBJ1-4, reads EAQVTQNPRYLITVTGKKLTVTCSQNMNHEYMSWYRQDPGLGLRQIYYSMNVEVTDKGDVPEGYKVSRKEKRNFPLILESPSPNQTSLYFCASRRLGQGDLTNEKLFFGSGTQLSVL.

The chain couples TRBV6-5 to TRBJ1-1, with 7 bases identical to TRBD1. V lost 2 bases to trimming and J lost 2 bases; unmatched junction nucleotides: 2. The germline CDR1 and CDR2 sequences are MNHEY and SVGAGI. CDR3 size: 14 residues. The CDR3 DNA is TGTGCCAGCAGTTACCGGGACAGCAACACTGAAGCTTTCTTT. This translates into CASSYRDSNTEAFF.

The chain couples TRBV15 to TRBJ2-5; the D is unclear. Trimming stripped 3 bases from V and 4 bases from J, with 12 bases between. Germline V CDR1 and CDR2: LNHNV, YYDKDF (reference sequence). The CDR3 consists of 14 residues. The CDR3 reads CATSRPVLRETQYF. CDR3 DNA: TGTGCCACCAGCAGGCCGGTCTTGCGAGAGACCCAGTACTTC.

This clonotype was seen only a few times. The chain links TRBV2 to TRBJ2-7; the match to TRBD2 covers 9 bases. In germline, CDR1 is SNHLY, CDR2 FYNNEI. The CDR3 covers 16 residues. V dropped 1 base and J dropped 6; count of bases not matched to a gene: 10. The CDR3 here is CASSEGASGMIGEQYF. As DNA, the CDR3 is TGTGCCAGCAGTGAAGGGGCTAGCGGGATGATAGGCGAGCAGTACTTC. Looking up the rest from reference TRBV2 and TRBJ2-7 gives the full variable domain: EPEVTQTPSHQVTQMGQEVILRCVPISNHLYFYWYRQILGQKVEFLVSFYNNEISEKSEIFDDQFSVERPDGSNFTLKIRSTKLEDSAMYFCASSEGASGMIGEQYFGPGTRLTVT.